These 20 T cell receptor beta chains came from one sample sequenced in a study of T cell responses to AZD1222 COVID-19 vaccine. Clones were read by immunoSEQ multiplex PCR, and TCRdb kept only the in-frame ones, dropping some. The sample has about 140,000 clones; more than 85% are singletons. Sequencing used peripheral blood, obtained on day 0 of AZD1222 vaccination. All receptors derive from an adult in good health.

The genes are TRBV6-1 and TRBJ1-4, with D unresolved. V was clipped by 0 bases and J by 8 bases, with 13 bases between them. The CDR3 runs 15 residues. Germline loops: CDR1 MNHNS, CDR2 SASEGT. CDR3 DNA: TGTGCCAGCAGTGAAGCGCACGGTGGAGGGGAAAAACTGTTTTTT. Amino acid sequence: CASSEAHGGGEKLFF.

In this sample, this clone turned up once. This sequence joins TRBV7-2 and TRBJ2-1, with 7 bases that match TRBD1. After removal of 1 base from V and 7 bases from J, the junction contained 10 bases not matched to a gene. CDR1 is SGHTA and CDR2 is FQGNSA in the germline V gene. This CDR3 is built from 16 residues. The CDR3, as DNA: TGTGCCAGCAGCTTAGTTGACAGGGTGCTTCGGAATGAGCAGTTCTTC. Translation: CASSLVDRVLRNEQFF.

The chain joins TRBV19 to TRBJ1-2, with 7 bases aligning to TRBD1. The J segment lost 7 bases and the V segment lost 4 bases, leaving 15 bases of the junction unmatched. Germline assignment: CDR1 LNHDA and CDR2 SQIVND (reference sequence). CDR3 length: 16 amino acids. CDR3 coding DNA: TGTGCCAGTAGTACGCGGGACAGTCCTTTCTACGGTGGCTACACCTTC. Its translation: CASSTRDSPFYGGYTF.

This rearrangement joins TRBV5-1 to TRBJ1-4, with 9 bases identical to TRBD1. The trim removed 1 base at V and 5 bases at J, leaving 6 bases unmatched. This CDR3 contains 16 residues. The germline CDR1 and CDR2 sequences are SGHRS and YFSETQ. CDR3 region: CASSLPQGARNEKLFF. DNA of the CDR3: TGCGCCAGCAGCTTGCCACAGGGGGCACGCAATGAAAAACTGTTTTTT.

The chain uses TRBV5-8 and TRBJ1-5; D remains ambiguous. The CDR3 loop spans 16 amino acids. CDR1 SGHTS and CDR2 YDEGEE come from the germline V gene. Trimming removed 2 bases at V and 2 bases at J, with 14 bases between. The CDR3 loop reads CASSLYPGEGNQPQHF. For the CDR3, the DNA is TGTGCCAGCAGCTTATATCCGGGCGAGGGCAATCAGCCCCAGCATTTT.

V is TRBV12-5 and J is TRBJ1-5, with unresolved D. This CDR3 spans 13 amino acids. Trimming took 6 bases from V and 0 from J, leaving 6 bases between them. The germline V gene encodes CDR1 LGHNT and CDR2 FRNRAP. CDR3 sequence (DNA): TGTGCTAGTGGGGCTTATAGCAATCAGCCCCAGCATTTT. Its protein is CASGAYSNQPQHF. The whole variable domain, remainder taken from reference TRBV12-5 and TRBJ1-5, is DARVTQTPRHKVTEMGQEVTMRCQPILGHNTVFWYRQTMMQGLELLAYFRNRAPLDDSGMPKDRFSAEMPDATLATLKIQPSEPRDSAVYFCASGAYSNQPQHFGDGTRLSIL.

CDR3 coding DNA: TGTGCCAGCAGGTCGACAGGGAACCAGTACGAGCAGTACTTC. Encoded protein: CASRSTGNQYEQYF. The rearrangement joins TRBV6-5 to TRBJ2-7, with 7 bases identical to TRBD1. CDR3 length: 14 residues. Germline CDR1 is MNHEY and CDR2 is SVGAGI. Trimming at V came to 6 bases and at J to 4 bases, leaving 9 bases not matched to a gene.

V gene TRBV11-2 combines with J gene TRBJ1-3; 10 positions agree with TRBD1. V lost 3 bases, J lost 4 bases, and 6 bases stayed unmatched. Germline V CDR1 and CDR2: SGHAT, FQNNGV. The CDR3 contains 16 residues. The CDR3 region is CASSLRDRGLGNTIYF. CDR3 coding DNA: TGTGCCAGCAGCTTGCGGGACAGGGGCCTCGGAAACACCATATATTTT.

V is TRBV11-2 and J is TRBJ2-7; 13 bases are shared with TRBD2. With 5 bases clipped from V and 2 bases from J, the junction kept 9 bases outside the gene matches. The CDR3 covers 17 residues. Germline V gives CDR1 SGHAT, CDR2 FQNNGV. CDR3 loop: CASSRIPGLAGTYEQYF. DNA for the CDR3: TGTGCCAGCAGCCGTATCCCGGGACTAGCGGGGACCTACGAGCAGTACTTC.

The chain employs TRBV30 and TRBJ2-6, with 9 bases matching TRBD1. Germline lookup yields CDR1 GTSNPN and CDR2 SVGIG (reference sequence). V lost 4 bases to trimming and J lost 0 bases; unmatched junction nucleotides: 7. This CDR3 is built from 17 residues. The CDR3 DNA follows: TGTGCCTGGAAAAGGGACAGGGCCCGCTCTGGGGCCAACGTCCTGACTTTC. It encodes CAWKRDRARSGANVLTF.

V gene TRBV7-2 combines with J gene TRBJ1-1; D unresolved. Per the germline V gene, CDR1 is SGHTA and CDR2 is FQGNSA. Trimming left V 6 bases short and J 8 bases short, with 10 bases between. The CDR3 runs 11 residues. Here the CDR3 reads CASRRTVEAFF. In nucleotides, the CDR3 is TGTGCCAGCAGGCGAACGGTCGAAGCTTTCTTT.

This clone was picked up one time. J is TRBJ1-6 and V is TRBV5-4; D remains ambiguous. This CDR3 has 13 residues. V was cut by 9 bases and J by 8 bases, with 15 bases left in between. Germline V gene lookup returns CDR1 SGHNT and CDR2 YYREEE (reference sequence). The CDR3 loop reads CATHPHLDSPLHF. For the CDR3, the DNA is TGTGCCACCCACCCACACTTGGATTCACCCCTCCACTTT.

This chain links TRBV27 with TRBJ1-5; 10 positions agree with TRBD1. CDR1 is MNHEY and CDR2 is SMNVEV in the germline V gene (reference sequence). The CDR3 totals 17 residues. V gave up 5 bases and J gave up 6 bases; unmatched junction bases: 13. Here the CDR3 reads CASSGKPTGGSGQPQHF. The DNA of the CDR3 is TGTGCCAGCAGTGGCAAACCGACAGGGGGCAGCGGTCAGCCCCAGCATTTT.

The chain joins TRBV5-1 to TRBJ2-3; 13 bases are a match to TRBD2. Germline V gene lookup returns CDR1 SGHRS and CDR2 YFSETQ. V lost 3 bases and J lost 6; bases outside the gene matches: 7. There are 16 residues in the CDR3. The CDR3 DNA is TGCGCCAGCAGCTATGGACTAGCGGGAGTTGTGGATACGCAGTATTTT. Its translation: CASSYGLAGVVDTQYF.

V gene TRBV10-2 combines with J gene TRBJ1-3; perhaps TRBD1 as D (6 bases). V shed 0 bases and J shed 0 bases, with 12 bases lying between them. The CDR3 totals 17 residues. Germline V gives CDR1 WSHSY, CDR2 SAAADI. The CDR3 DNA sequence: TGCGCCAGCAGTGAGTCGCGACAGGACCTCTCTGGAAACACCATATATTTT. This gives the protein CASSESRQDLSGNTIYF.

In DNA form, the CDR3 reads TGTGCCTCCTCGAGGGGGCTGGAACAGCCCCAGCATTTT. It translates to CASSRGLEQPQHF. The chain recombines TRBV30 with TRBJ1-5; 7 nucleotides line up with TRBD1. V shed 7 bases and J 7 bases; nucleotides not matched to a gene: 10. The germline V gene encodes CDR1 GTSNPN and CDR2 SVGIG (reference sequence). The CDR3 has 13 amino acids.

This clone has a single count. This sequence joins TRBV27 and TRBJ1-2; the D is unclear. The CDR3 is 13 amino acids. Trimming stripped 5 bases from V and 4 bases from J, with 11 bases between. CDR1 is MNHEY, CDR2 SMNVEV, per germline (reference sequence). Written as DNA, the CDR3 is TGTGCCAGCAGTGGAGGAAGAATCTATGGCTACACCTTC. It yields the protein CASSGGRIYGYTF.

The CDR3 reads CASSETPSYGYTF. CDR3 sequence (DNA): TGTGCCAGCAGTGAGACGCCCAGCTATGGCTACACCTTC. J is TRBJ1-2 and V is TRBV6-1; D unclear. Trimming cost V 3 bases and J 4 bases, with 9 bases left between them. This CDR3 comprises 13 residues. Germline CDR1 and CDR2: MNHNS and SASEGT.

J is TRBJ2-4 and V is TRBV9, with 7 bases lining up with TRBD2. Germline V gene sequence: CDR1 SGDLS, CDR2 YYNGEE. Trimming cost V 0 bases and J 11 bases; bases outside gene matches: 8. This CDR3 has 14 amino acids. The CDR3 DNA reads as TGTGCCAGCAGCGTAGGGGCTGGGGGGGTAGTTCAGTACTTC. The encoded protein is CASSVGAGGVVQYF.

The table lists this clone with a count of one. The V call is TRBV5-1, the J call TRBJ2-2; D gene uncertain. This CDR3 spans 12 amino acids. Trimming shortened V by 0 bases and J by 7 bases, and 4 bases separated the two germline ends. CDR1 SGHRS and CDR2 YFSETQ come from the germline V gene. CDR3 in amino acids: CASSLANGELFF. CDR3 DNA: TGCGCCAGCAGCTTGGCCAACGGGGAGCTGTTTTTT. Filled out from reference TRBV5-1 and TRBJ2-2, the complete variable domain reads KAGVTQTPRYLIKTRGQQVTLSCSPISGHRSVSWYQQTPGQGLQFLFEYFSETQRNKGNFPGRFSGRQFSNSRSEMNVSTLELGDSALYLCASSLANGELFFGEGSRLTVL.